This is a list of T cell receptor beta chains from one sample in a study of blood T cell repertoires in COVID-19. Only in-frame clones appear in the TCRdb table, and some are missing; sequencing was by immunoSEQ multiplex PCR. Seen here are 120,000 to 150,000 clones, approximately 90% observed once, and the top ten hold approximately 3%. The sequenced sample was peripheral blood. These receptor sequences come from a woman aged 55 to 70 with active COVID-19. The CDR3 runs from the conserved cysteine through the conserved F or W. The D gene is left open where the match is weak. Expanded clones get a size class; other rows say once, few or many, or leave the size out.

D gene: NA; J gene: TRBJ1-4; V gene: TRBV4-3; clone size: NA; CDR3 DNA: TGCGCCAGCAGCCAAGGAGGATTTAATGAAAAACTGTTTTTT; CDR3 protein: CASSQGGFNEKLFF
D gene: TRBD1; J gene: TRBJ1-5; V gene: TRBV6-2/TRBV6-3; clone size: NA; CDR3 DNA: TGTGCCAGCAGTTTACCGCCCCGACGGGGACAGGGGAGTAGCAATCAGCCCCAGCATTTT; CDR3 protein: CASSLPPRRGQGSSNQPQHF
D gene: TRBD1; J gene: TRBJ2-5; V gene: TRBV9; clone size: NA; CDR3 DNA: TGTGCCAGCAGCGTAGCTGGGACAGGGGGGGGAGAGACCCAGTACTTC; CDR3 protein: CASSVAGTGGGETQYF
D gene: NA; J gene: TRBJ2-3; V gene: TRBV6-5; clone size: NA; CDR3 DNA: TGTGCCAGCAGTTCGGGTCGTGACACAGATACGCAGTATTTT; CDR3 protein: CASSSGRDTDTQYF
D gene: NA; J gene: TRBJ2-1; V gene: TRBV5-8; clone size: NA; CDR3 DNA: TGTGCCAGCAGCCCAAGGAGCCTGGGCAATGAGCAGTTCTTC; CDR3 protein: CASSPRSLGNEQFF
D gene: TRBD1; J gene: TRBJ2-7; V gene: TRBV5-1; clone size: NA; CDR3 DNA: TGCGCCAGCAGCGTACCGGGACAGGGCAGTCACGAGCAGTACTTC; CDR3 protein: CASSVPGQGSHEQYF
D gene: TRBD1; J gene: TRBJ2-1; V gene: TRBV7-3; clone size: NA; CDR3 DNA: TGTGCCAGCAGCTTAGACGGGACAGGGGCAGTCGGCGAGCAGTTCTTC; CDR3 protein: CASSLDGTGAVGEQFF
D gene: TRBD1; J gene: TRBJ2-3; V gene: TRBV9; clone size: NA; CDR3 DNA: TGTGCCAGCAGCGTAGCTACAGGGGCGGACTCGGGAGATACGCAGTATTTT; CDR3 protein: CASSVATGADSGDTQYF
D gene: NA; J gene: TRBJ1-5; V gene: TRBV7-9; clone size: NA; CDR3 DNA: TGTGCCAGCAGCTCACGGGGCAATCAGCCCCAGCATTTT; CDR3 protein: CASSSRGNQPQHF
D gene: NA; J gene: TRBJ1-6; V gene: TRBV7-9; clone size: NA; CDR3 DNA: TGTGCCAGCAGCTTTTCAGGGGACAATTCACCCCTCCACTTT; CDR3 protein: CASSFSGDNSPLHF
D gene: TRBD2; J gene: TRBJ2-1; V gene: TRBV7-2; clone size: NA; CDR3 DNA: TGTGCCAGCAGCTTAGTAGGGAGCGGGACCCCCTACAATGAGCAGTTCTTC; CDR3 protein: CASSLVGSGTPYNEQFF
D gene: NA; J gene: TRBJ2-5; V gene: TRBV4-1; clone size: NA; CDR3 DNA: TGCGCCAGCAGCAGCAGCGGTCTGTACCAAGAGACCCAGTACTTC; CDR3 protein: CASSSSGLYQETQYF
D gene: NA; J gene: TRBJ2-1; V gene: TRBV18; clone size: NA; CDR3 DNA: TGTGCCAGCTCCCCTCTTCACCCCAGGGCCTACAATGAGCAGTTCTTC; CDR3 protein: CASSPLHPRAYNEQFF
D gene: NA; J gene: TRBJ1-1; V gene: TRBV30; clone size: once; CDR3 DNA: TGTGCCTGGAGTGTTACAGGATGGCAAACTGAAGCTTTCTTT; CDR3 protein: CAWSVTGWQTEAFF
D gene: TRBD2; J gene: TRBJ2-7; V gene: TRBV2; clone size: NA; CDR3 DNA: TGTGCCAGCAGTGAACTACGGGGGGCCTACGAGCAGTACTTC; CDR3 protein: CASSELRGAYEQYF
D gene: TRBD2; J gene: TRBJ2-7; V gene: TRBV4-2; clone size: NA; CDR3 DNA: TGTGCCAGCAGCCAAGGGGGGGGAGCTTTTTACGAGCAGTACTTC; CDR3 protein: CASSQGGGAFYEQYF
D gene: TRBD2; J gene: TRBJ2-1; V gene: TRBV24-1; clone size: NA; CDR3 DNA: TGTGCCACCAGTGATTTGACTAGTGGGGGGGATGAGCAGTTCTTC; CDR3 protein: CATSDLTSGGDEQFF
D gene: TRBD1; J gene: TRBJ2-7; V gene: TRBV6-5; clone size: NA; CDR3 DNA: TGTGCCAGCAGTCAACCAGGGGGCAGAAACGAGCAGTACTTC; CDR3 protein: CASSQPGGRNEQYF
D gene: NA; J gene: TRBJ2-1; V gene: TRBV27; clone size: few; CDR3 DNA: TGTGCCAGCAGTGCCCTACAGGTATTCAATGAGCAGTTCTTC; CDR3 protein: CASSALQVFNEQFF
D gene: TRBD2; J gene: TRBJ2-7; V gene: TRBV12-3/TRBV12-4; clone size: NA; CDR3 DNA: TGTGCCAGCAGTTTTGGGACTAACTACGAGCAGTACTTC; CDR3 protein: CASSFGTNYEQYF
D gene: TRBD1; J gene: TRBJ1-5; V gene: TRBV15; clone size: NA; CDR3 DNA: TGTGCCACCAGCAGAAAGGGGGCGTATCAGCCCCAGCATTTT; CDR3 protein: CATSRKGAYQPQHF
D gene: TRBD2; J gene: TRBJ2-1; V gene: TRBV28; clone size: NA; CDR3 DNA: TGTGCCAGCGCGACCGTTACGGGACTAGGGTCGTACAATGAGCAGTTCTTC; CDR3 protein: CASATVTGLGSYNEQFF
D gene: TRBD2; J gene: TRBJ2-1; V gene: TRBV7-7; clone size: NA; CDR3 DNA: TGTGCTAGCAGCTTAGACGGCGGGAGGGCCGCTGAGCAGTTCTTC; CDR3 protein: CASSLDGGRAAEQFF
D gene: TRBD1; J gene: TRBJ1-1; V gene: TRBV19; clone size: NA; CDR3 DNA: TGTGCCAGTAGTTCCCAGGGGGCTGATCCCACCCTTTCCGAAGCTTTCTTT; CDR3 protein: CASSSQGADPTLSEAFF
D gene: TRBD1; J gene: TRBJ2-7; V gene: TRBV19; clone size: NA; CDR3 DNA: TGTGCCAGTAGTCCCAGAACAGGGGACCTCTCCTACGAGCAGTACTTC; CDR3 protein: CASSPRTGDLSYEQYF
D gene: TRBD1; J gene: TRBJ1-2; V gene: TRBV19; clone size: NA; CDR3 DNA: TGTGCCAGTAGTTTCCAGGGGGCGTCCAGTGGCTACACCTTC; CDR3 protein: CASSFQGASSGYTF
D gene: NA; J gene: TRBJ1-1; V gene: TRBV7-2; clone size: NA; CDR3 DNA: TGTGCCAGCAGTGATTGGGCGGGAACTGAAGCTTTCTTT; CDR3 protein: CASSDWAGTEAFF
D gene: TRBD1; J gene: TRBJ2-7; V gene: TRBV19; clone size: NA; CDR3 DNA: TGTGCCAGTGGCGGACAGGGGGCTTACGAGCAGTACTTC; CDR3 protein: CASGGQGAYEQYF
D gene: TRBD1; J gene: TRBJ2-1; V gene: TRBV3-1/TRBV3-2; clone size: NA; CDR3 DNA: TGTGCCAGCCCCAGGGAGACAGGGGGCGCCGATGAGCAGTTCTTC; CDR3 protein: CASPRETGGADEQFF
D gene: NA; J gene: TRBJ2-7; V gene: TRBV21-1; clone size: NA; CDR3 DNA: TGTGCCAGCAGCAAAGCCAAAGCTAGCGGGACGCACGAGCAGTACTTC; CDR3 protein: CASSKAKASGTHEQYF
D gene: NA; J gene: TRBJ2-1; V gene: TRBV19; clone size: NA; CDR3 DNA: TGTGCCAGTAGTAACGGCAGGGGGGAATTCTTC; CDR3 protein: CASSNGRGEFF
D gene: TRBD2; J gene: TRBJ2-7; V gene: TRBV6-2/TRBV6-3; clone size: NA; CDR3 DNA: TGTGCCAGCAGCCCCGCGGCGGGGGTTTCCTACGAGCAGTACTTC; CDR3 protein: CASSPAAGVSYEQYF
D gene: TRBD2; J gene: TRBJ2-2; V gene: TRBV4-2; clone size: NA; CDR3 DNA: TGTGCCAGCAGCCAAGTAACTAGCGAGACCGGGGAGCTGTTTTTT; CDR3 protein: CASSQVTSETGELFF
D gene: NA; J gene: TRBJ2-6; V gene: TRBV10-1; clone size: NA; CDR3 DNA: TGCGCCAGCTTTAGGGGCCTTGGGGCCAACGTCCTGACTTTC; CDR3 protein: CASFRGLGANVLTF
D gene: TRBD1; J gene: TRBJ1-2; V gene: TRBV27; clone size: NA; CDR3 DNA: TGTGCCAGCAGTTCCGTCGAAAGACAGGGTCTTGGCTACACCTTC; CDR3 protein: CASSSVERQGLGYTF
D gene: NA; J gene: TRBJ1-2; V gene: TRBV4-2; clone size: NA; CDR3 DNA: TGTGCCAGCAGCCAATTCGAAGGGGTAGGGTATGGCTACACCTTC; CDR3 protein: CASSQFEGVGYGYTF
D gene: TRBD2; J gene: TRBJ2-7; V gene: TRBV3-1/TRBV3-2; clone size: NA; CDR3 DNA: TGTGCCAGCAGCCAAGGGTGGCTAGCGGGAACCGAGCAGTACTTC; CDR3 protein: CASSQGWLAGTEQYF
D gene: TRBD2; J gene: TRBJ2-5; V gene: TRBV5-4; clone size: NA; CDR3 DNA: TGTGCCAGCAGCTTGGCCGGGACTAGCGGGACGAAGACCCAGTACTTC; CDR3 protein: CASSLAGTSGTKTQYF
D gene: NA; J gene: TRBJ1-1; V gene: TRBV7-8; clone size: NA; CDR3 DNA: TGTGCCAGCAGCCTCGCGGTTGGTGGCACTGAAGCTTTCTTT; CDR3 protein: CASSLAVGGTEAFF
D gene: TRBD1; J gene: TRBJ1-3; V gene: TRBV7-2; clone size: NA; CDR3 DNA: TGTGCCAGCAGCTTAGCTCGGACAGGGGTTAGCACCATATATTTT; CDR3 protein: CASSLARTGVSTIYF
D gene: TRBD2; J gene: TRBJ2-5; V gene: TRBV20-1; clone size: NA; CDR3 DNA: TGCAGTGCTAGTATGCTAGCGGGAGCCCCAGAGACCCAGTACTTC; CDR3 protein: CSASMLAGAPETQYF
D gene: TRBD1; J gene: TRBJ1-5; V gene: TRBV18; clone size: NA; CDR3 DNA: TGTGCCAGCTCAGCCCTACAGGGGTCCGATCAGCCCCAGCATTTT; CDR3 protein: CASSALQGSDQPQHF
D gene: NA; J gene: TRBJ2-7; V gene: TRBV7-8; clone size: NA; CDR3 DNA: TGTGCCAGCAGCTTAGGGCAGGGGATTTACGAGCAGTACTTC; CDR3 protein: CASSLGQGIYEQYF
D gene: TRBD1; J gene: TRBJ2-7; V gene: TRBV9; clone size: NA; CDR3 DNA: TGTGCCAGCAGCGCGGGACAGGGGCGGCACGAGCAGTACTTC; CDR3 protein: CASSAGQGRHEQYF
D gene: NA; J gene: TRBJ2-1; V gene: TRBV19; clone size: once; CDR3 DNA: TGTGCCAGTAGTATAGTCGGGTATCGGGGTGAGCAGTTCTTC; CDR3 protein: CASSIVGYRGEQFF
D gene: NA; J gene: TRBJ2-7; V gene: TRBV12-2; clone size: NA; CDR3 DNA: TGTGCAAGTCGCTTAGGAAACGGGACTAGTCCTCGGGAGTACTTC; CDR3 protein: CASRLGNGTSPREYF
D gene: TRBD1; J gene: TRBJ2-2; V gene: TRBV2; clone size: NA; CDR3 DNA: TGTGCCAGCAGACTTGGACAGGGATTCTCCGGGGAGCTGTTTTTT; CDR3 protein: CASRLGQGFSGELFF
D gene: TRBD1; J gene: TRBJ1-1; V gene: TRBV5-1; clone size: NA; CDR3 DNA: TGCGCCAGCAGCTGGGGACAGGGGGCCACTGAAGCTTTCTTT; CDR3 protein: CASSWGQGATEAFF
D gene: TRBD1; J gene: TRBJ2-5; V gene: TRBV2; clone size: NA; CDR3 DNA: TGTGCCAGCAGGGACCTGACAGGGCGGGAGACCCAGTACTTC; CDR3 protein: CASRDLTGRETQYF
D gene: TRBD1; J gene: TRBJ2-5; V gene: TRBV5-4; clone size: once; CDR3 DNA: TGTGCCAGCAGCTTGTTCGGACAGGGCCCCGGTCTCCCTCAAGGAGGGACCCAGTACTTC; CDR3 protein: CASSLFGQGPGLPQGGTQYF
D gene: TRBD2; J gene: TRBJ2-7; V gene: TRBV19; clone size: NA; CDR3 DNA: TGTGCCAGTAGTACCGGGACTAGCGGGAGCCACACCTACGAGCAGTACTTC; CDR3 protein: CASSTGTSGSHTYEQYF